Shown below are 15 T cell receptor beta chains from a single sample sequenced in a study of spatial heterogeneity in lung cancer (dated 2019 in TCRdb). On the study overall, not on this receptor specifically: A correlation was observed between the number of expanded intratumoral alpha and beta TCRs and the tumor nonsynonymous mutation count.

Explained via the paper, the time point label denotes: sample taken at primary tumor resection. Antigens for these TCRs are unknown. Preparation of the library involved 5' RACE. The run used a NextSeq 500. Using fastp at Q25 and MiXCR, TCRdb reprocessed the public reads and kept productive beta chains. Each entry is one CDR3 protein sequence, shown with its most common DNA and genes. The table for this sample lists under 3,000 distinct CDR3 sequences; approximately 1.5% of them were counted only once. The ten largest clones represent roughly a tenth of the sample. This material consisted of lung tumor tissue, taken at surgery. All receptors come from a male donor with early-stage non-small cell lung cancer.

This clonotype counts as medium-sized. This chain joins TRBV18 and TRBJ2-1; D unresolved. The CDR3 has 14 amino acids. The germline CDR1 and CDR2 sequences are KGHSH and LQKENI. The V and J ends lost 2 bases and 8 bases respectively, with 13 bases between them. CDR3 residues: CASSPEYPTDEQFF. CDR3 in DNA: TGTGCCAGCTCACCAGAGTACCCCACGGATGAGCAGTTCTTC.

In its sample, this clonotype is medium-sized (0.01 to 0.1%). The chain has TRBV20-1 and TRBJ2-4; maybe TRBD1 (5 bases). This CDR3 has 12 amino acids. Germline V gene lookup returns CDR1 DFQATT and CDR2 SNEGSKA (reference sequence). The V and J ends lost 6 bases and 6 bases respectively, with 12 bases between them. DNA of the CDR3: TGCAGTGCCTCTCAGGGTGCAAACATTCAGTACTTC. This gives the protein CSASQGANIQYF.

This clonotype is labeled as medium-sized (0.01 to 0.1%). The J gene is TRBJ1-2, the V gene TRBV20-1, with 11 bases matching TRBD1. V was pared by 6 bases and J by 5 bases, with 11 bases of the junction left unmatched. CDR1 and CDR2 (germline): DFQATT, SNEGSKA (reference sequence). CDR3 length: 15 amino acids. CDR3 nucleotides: TGCAGTGCCGGGGGCCGGACAGGGGGCATATATGGCTACACCTTC. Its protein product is CSAGGRTGGIYGYTF.

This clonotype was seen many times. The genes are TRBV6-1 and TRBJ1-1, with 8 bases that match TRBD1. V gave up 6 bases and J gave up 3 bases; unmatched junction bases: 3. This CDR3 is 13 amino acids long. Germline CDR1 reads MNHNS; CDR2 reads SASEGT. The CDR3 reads CASRNRGDTEAFF. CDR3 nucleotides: TGTGCCAGCAGGAACAGGGGGGACACTGAAGCTTTCTTT.

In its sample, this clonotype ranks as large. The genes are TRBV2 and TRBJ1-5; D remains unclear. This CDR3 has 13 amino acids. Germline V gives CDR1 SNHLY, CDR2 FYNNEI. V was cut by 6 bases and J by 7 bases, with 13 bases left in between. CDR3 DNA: TGTGCCAGCAGGGAGATAAGGGAACAGCCCCAGCATTTT. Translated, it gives CASREIREQPQHF.

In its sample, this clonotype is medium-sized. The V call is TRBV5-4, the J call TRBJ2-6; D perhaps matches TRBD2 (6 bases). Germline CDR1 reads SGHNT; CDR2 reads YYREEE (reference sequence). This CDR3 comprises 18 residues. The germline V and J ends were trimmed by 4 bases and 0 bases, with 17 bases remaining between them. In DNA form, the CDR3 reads TGTGCCAGCAGCGGCCGGGACCGGGGGAGCTCTGGGGCCAACGTCCTGACTTTC. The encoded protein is CASSGRDRGSSGANVLTF.

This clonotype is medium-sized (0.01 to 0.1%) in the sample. Written as DNA, the CDR3 is TGTGCCAGCAGCTTAGCGGGGCTCGAAACAGATACGCAGTATTTT. This translates into CASSLAGLETDTQYF. The genes are TRBV7-9 and TRBJ2-3; TRBD1 is a possible D gene (5 bases). CDR1 and CDR2 (germline): SEHNR, FQNEAQ (reference sequence). The CDR3 is 15 residues long. V dropped 0 bases and J dropped 3 bases, with 10 bases sitting between them. Full variable domain (remainder filled in from reference TRBV7-9 and TRBJ2-3): DTGVSQNPRHKITKRGQNVTFRCDPISEHNRLYWYRQTLGQGPEFLTYFQNEAQLEKSRLLSDRFSAERPKGSFSTLEIQRTEQGDSAMYLCASSLAGLETDTQYFGPGTRLTVL.

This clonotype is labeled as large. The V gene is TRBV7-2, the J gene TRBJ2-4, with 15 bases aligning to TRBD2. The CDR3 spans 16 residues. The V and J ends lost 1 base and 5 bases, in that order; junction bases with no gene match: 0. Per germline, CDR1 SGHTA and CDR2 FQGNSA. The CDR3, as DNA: TGTGCCAGCAGCTTAGGGACTAGCGGGGGGGAAAACATTCAGTACTTC. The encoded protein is CASSLGTSGGENIQYF.

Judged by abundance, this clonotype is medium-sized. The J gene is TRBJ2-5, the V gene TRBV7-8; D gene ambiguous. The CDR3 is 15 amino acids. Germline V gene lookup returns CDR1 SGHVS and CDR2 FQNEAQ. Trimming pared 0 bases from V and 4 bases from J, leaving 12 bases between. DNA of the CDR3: TGTGCCAGCAGCTTAGCTGTTGCCACCTTAGAGACCCAGTACTTC. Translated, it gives CASSLAVATLETQYF.

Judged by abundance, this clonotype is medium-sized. The CDR3 coding sequence is TGTGCCAGCAGTCACAGGGGGAACTATGGCTACACCTTC. Translated: CASSHRGNYGYTF. The rearrangement uses TRBV25-1 and TRBJ1-2; 8 nucleotides agree with TRBD1. V dropped 5 bases and J dropped 2; count of bases not matched to a gene: 1. The CDR3 spans 13 residues. Germline lookup yields CDR1 MGHDK and CDR2 SYGVNS.

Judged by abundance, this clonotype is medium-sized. CDR3 sequence: CASSQDRRDLRNSPLHF. CDR3 sequence (DNA): TGTGCCAGCAGCCAAGACCGCAGGGACCTTAGGAATTCACCCCTCCACTTT. The chain recombines TRBV3-1 with TRBJ1-6, with a weak D call TRBD1 (5 bases). V lost 0 bases and J 7 bases, leaving 16 bases between the germline ends. This CDR3 has 17 amino acids. CDR1 is LGHDT, CDR2 YNNKEL, per germline (reference sequence).

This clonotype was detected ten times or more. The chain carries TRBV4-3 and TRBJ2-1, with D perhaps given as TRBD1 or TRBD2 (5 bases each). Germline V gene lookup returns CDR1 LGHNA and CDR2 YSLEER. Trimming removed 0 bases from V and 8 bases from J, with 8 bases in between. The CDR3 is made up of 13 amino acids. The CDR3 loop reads CASSQDGDHEQFF. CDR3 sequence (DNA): TGCGCCAGCAGCCAAGACGGGGACCATGAGCAGTTCTTC.

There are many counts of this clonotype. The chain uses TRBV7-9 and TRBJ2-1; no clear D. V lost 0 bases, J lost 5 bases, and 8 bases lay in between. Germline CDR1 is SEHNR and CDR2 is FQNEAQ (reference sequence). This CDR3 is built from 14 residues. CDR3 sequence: CASSLASSNNEQFF. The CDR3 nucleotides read TGTGCCAGCAGCTTAGCTTCCAGCAACAATGAGCAGTTCTTC.

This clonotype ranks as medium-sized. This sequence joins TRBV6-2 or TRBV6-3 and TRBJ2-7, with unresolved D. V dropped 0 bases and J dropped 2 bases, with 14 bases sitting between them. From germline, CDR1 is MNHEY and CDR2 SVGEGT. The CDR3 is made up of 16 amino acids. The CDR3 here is CASSYSLSTETYEQYF. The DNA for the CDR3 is TGTGCCAGCAGTTACTCGCTTTCAACTGAGACCTACGAGCAGTACTTC.

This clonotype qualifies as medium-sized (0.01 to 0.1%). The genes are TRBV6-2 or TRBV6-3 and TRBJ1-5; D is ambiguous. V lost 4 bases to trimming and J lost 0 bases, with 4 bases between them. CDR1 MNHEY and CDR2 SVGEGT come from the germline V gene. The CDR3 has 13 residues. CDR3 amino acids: CASSSHSNQPQHF. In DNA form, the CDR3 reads TGTGCCAGCAGTTCTCATAGCAATCAGCCCCAGCATTTT.